Listed here is a single TCR beta chain. The germline V gene has CDR1 SQVTM and CDR2 ANQGSEA. The CDR3 is 13 residues long. Trimming at V came to 7 bases and at J to 4 bases, leaving 6 bases not matched to a gene. This sample was included in a study of CD8 T cells in ankylosing spondylitis. TCRdb processed the 5' RACE reads anew with MiXCR; each CDR3 protein has one entry. Of fewer than 250,000 distinct CDR3 sequences listed, around a quarter are singletons. This TCR came from a male donor with ankylosing spondylitis or in good health (not recorded which). The chain is built from TRBV29-1 and TRBJ1-1; 10 bases align to TRBD1. Sequences were obtained from blood, either unsorted or a sorted T cell fraction (not recorded which). CDR3 nucleotides: TGCAGCGCCTTGGACAGGGGGGGCACTGAAGCTTTCTTT. The encoded protein is CSALDRGGTEAFF.